This entry lists 8 T cell receptor beta chains sequenced from one sample in a study of blood T cell repertoires in COVID-19. This table comes from immunoSEQ multiplex PCR, and its TCRdb copy is limited to in-frame clones, with some not included. Of just over 250,000 clones in the sample, more than 90% were seen once. Sequencing was carried out using peripheral blood. These receptors originate from a person aged 18 to 35 with COVID-19, enrolled during active disease.

The chain joins TRBV29-1 to TRBJ2-2; 7 bases map to TRBD2. Germline V gene lookup returns CDR1 SQVTM and CDR2 ANQGSEA. The junction had 8 bases not matched to a gene; V was cut back by 7 bases and J by 6 bases. The CDR3 extends over 13 amino acids. CDR3: CSARGDGPGELFF. The CDR3 nucleotides are TGCAGCGCCCGGGGGGACGGGCCCGGGGAGCTGTTTTTT.

The gene calls are TRBV6-4 and TRBJ2-6, with D tentatively TRBD1 (5 bases). The ends were cut back, 0 bases at V and 3 bases at J, with 9 bases in the middle. This CDR3 is built from 16 residues. Germline CDR1 and CDR2: MRHNA and SNTAGT. The CDR3 DNA reads as TGTGCCAGCAGTGACTCGAGCCAGGGTGGGGCCAACGTCCTGACTTTC. Its translation: CASSDSSQGGANVLTF.

The V gene is TRBV27, the J gene TRBJ1-1, with a weak D call TRBD1 (6 bases). In germline, CDR1 is MNHEY, CDR2 SMNVEV (reference sequence). Trimming took 5 bases from V and 0 from J, leaving 13 bases between them. The CDR3 totals 15 residues. CDR3 amino acids: CASSPTGGMNTEAFF. CDR3 DNA: TGTGCCAGCAGTCCGACAGGAGGCATGAACACTGAAGCTTTCTTT.

The rearrangement uses TRBV9 and TRBJ2-1; D may be TRBD1 (7 bases). Germline V lookup: CDR1 SGDLS, CDR2 YYNGEE. There are 16 residues in the CDR3. The ends were cut back, 0 bases at V and 3 bases at J, with 13 bases in the middle. The CDR3 protein is CASSVAGQGGYNEQFF. For the CDR3, the DNA is TGTGCCAGCAGCGTAGCTGGGCAGGGGGGCTACAATGAGCAGTTCTTC.

The rearrangement links TRBV4-2 to TRBJ2-5; 10 positions match TRBD2. The germline V gene encodes CDR1 LGHNA and CDR2 YNFKEQ. This CDR3 contains 17 residues. With 0 bases clipped from V and 4 bases from J, the junction kept 8 bases outside the gene matches. CDR3 amino acids: CASSQDIVTSGSETQYF. DNA of the CDR3: TGTGCCAGCAGCCAAGACATCGTGACTAGCGGGTCAGAGACCCAGTACTTC.

The chain couples TRBV19 to TRBJ1-5; possible D gene TRBD1, 5 bases. The CDR3 has 15 residues. Germline loops: CDR1 LNHDA, CDR2 SQIVND (reference sequence). Trimming took 5 bases from V and 5 from J, leaving 16 bases between them. Here the CDR3 DNA reads TGTGCCAGTAGTCTCGCCTGGGGGGGTTATCAGCCCCAGCATTTT. This sequence encodes CASSLAWGGYQPQHF.

The chain carries TRBV6-2 or TRBV6-3 and TRBJ2-7; D is unclear. This CDR3 comprises 12 residues. CDR1 and CDR2 from the germline V gene are MNHEY and SVGEGT. V was pared by 2 bases and J by 5 bases, with 7 bases between. Written as DNA, the CDR3 is TGTGCCAGCAGTTACGCGGTGGACGAGCAGTACTTC. Amino acids: CASSYAVDEQYF.

The chain uses TRBV7-6 and TRBJ2-1; 11 bases are shared with TRBD2. The CDR3 is 17 residues long. Trimming cost V 5 bases and J 10 bases; bases outside gene matches: 16. Per germline, CDR1 SGHVS and CDR2 FNYEAQ. CDR3 coding DNA: TGTGCCAGCAGCCCAGACTCCCGACTAGCGGGAAGGGAAGAGCAGTTCTTC. Amino acid sequence: CASSPDSRLAGREEQFF.